This is a list of T cell receptor beta chains from one sample in a study of T cells after yellow fever vaccination. TCRdb re-derived calls from the 5' RACE reads in MiXCR, one entry per CDR3 protein. The sample contains hundreds of thousands of distinct CDR3 sequences, approximately 3.9% of which appear only once. Material: PBMCs, obtained on the day of the yellow fever booster vaccination. The receptors stem from a man between 18 and 35 years old who received the YFV17D yellow fever vaccine. Each CDR3 is given with its conserved first and last residue. A D gene is named only where the DNA matches it firmly. A row's size may be missing; if present it is once, few, many or a size class.

d_call | j_call | v_call | cdr3_length | clone_size | cdr3_aa | cdr3_nt
TRBD1 | TRBJ1-2 | TRBV12-3/TRBV12-4 | 15 | few | CASRSPGYRGGGYTF | TGTGCCAGCAGATCCCCGGGGTACAGGGGAGGTGGCTACACCTTC
. | TRBJ2-3 | TRBV27 | 15 | few | CASSWGSVSPDTQYF | TGTGCCAGCAGTTGGGGCAGCGTTTCTCCAGATACGCAGTATTTT
. | TRBJ2-5 | TRBV5-1 | 16 | many | CASSLAPGLERETQYF | TGCGCCAGCAGCTTGGCCCCCGGCCTGGAGCGAGAGACCCAGTACTTC
. | TRBJ2-3 | TRBV5-1 | 13 | many | CASSLGFSDTQYF | TGCGCCAGCAGCTTGGGTTTTTCAGATACGCAGTATTTT
. | TRBJ2-5 | TRBV5-1 | 16 | many | CASSLFQGGAQETQYF | TGCGCCAGCAGCTTGTTTCAAGGCGGGGCGCAAGAGACCCAGTACTTC
. | TRBJ2-1 | TRBV11-2 | 17 | many | CASSLVGGDSSYNEQFF | TGTGCCAGCAGCTTAGTGGGCGGCGATAGCTCCTACAATGAGCAGTTCTTC
. | TRBJ1-1 | TRBV10-2 | 16 | . | CASSETGTLARAEAFF | TGCGCCAGCAGTGAGACCGGGACACTCGCCCGCGCTGAAGCTTTCTTT
TRBD1 | TRBJ1-1 | TRBV6-5 | 14 | few | CASTSTGENTEAFF | TGTGCCAGCACTAGTACAGGGGAGAACACTGAAGCTTTCTTT
TRBD2 | TRBJ2-5 | TRBV20-1 | 13 | few | CSNRGGFLETQYF | TGCAGTAACCGGGGGGGGTTTTTGGAGACCCAGTACTTC
TRBD2 | TRBJ2-1 | TRBV27 | 15 | . | CASTREVLGRVEQFF | TGTGCCAGCACTCGGGAGGTCCTAGGGAGGGTTGAGCAGTTCTTC
. | TRBJ2-2 | TRBV12-3/TRBV12-4 | 17 | many | CASSFRGQIQNTGELFF | TGTGCCAGCAGTTTCCGTGGACAGATCCAGAACACCGGGGAGCTGTTTTTT
TRBD2 | TRBJ2-5 | TRBV20-1 | 14 | . | CSARVSGLAGPQYF | TGCAGTGCTAGAGTTTCGGGACTAGCGGGGCCCCAGTACTTC
. | TRBJ2-5 | TRBV29-1 | 14 | many | CSVGGTKYQETQYF | TGCAGCGTGGGCGGGACAAAGTACCAAGAGACCCAGTACTTC
. | TRBJ2-2 | TRBV5-1 | 13 | few | CASSLSPTGELFF | TGCGCCAGCAGCTTGTCGCCCACCGGGGAGCTGTTTTTT
. | TRBJ1-5 | TRBV29-1 | 13 | many | CSVAGRGNQPQHF | TGCAGCGTGGCGGGCAGGGGCAATCAGCCCCAGCATTTT
TRBD1 | TRBJ1-2 | TRBV7-2 | 12 | many | CASSWTGNGYTF | TGTGCCAGCAGCTGGACAGGGAATGGCTACACCTTC
. | TRBJ2-7 | TRBV5-1 | 14 | many | CASSLGGSHYEQYF | TGCGCCAGCAGCTTGGGCGGTTCCCACTACGAGCAGTACTTC
. | TRBJ2-7 | TRBV20-1 | 12 | . | CSAAGRAYEQYF | TGCAGTGCAGCAGGCCGGGCCTACGAGCAGTACTTC
. | TRBJ1-2 | TRBV28 | 14 | few | CASSGIQAFYGYTF | TGTGCCAGCAGCGGGATACAGGCCTTCTATGGCTACACCTTC
. | TRBJ1-5 | TRBV20-1 | 13 | few | CSAGGRPNQPQHF | TGCAGTGCTGGAGGACGGCCTAATCAGCCCCAGCATTTT
. | TRBJ2-2 | TRBV6-2/TRBV6-3 | 15 | many | CASSLHRGGTGELFF | TGTGCCAGCAGCCTTCACAGGGGAGGCACCGGGGAGCTGTTTTTT
. | TRBJ2-3 | TRBV27 | 15 | few | CASSLSQPGTDTQYF | TGTGCCAGCAGTTTATCACAGCCCGGCACAGATACGCAGTATTTT
TRBD2 | TRBJ2-2 | TRBV4-3 | 16 | many | CASSQTSGGATGELFF | TGCGCCAGCAGCCAAACTAGCGGGGGGGCCACCGGGGAGCTGTTTTTT
. | TRBJ1-2 | TRBV5-1 | 15 | many | CASSLAGRWNYGYTF | TGCGCCAGCAGCTTGGCCGGGCGCTGGAACTATGGCTACACCTTC
TRBD1 | TRBJ1-1 | TRBV7-2 | 14 | many | CASSPSGTGLEAFF | TGTGCCAGCAGCCCGTCTGGGACAGGCCTTGAAGCTTTCTTT
TRBD1 | TRBJ1-2 | TRBV20-1 | 11 | many | CSWDRGNGYTF | TGCAGCTGGGACAGGGGGAATGGCTACACCTTC
. | TRBJ2-4 | TRBV4-1 | 15 | many | CASSQTQGGTDIQYF | TGCGCCAGCAGCCAGACTCAGGGAGGTACGGACATTCAGTACTTC
. | TRBJ2-4 | TRBV29-1 | 13 | many | CSVEREMENIQYF | TGCAGCGTTGAACGGGAGATGGAAAACATTCAGTACTTC
. | TRBJ1-1 | TRBV2 | 14 | . | CASQGTGGRTEAFF | TGTGCCAGTCAGGGGACGGGGGGGCGAACTGAAGCTTTCTTT
. | TRBJ1-1 | TRBV5-1 | 14 | many | CASSQGATNTEAFF | TGCGCCAGCAGCCAAGGGGCCACCAACACTGAAGCTTTCTTT
. | TRBJ1-2 | TRBV14 | 16 | once | CASSQAAEEGNYGYTF | TGTGCCAGCAGCCAAGCCGCCGAGGAGGGGAACTATGGCTACACCTTC
TRBD1 | TRBJ2-5 | TRBV4-2 | 16 | few | CASSQGTHRGDETQYF | TGTGCCAGCAGCCAGGGGACGCACAGGGGGGACGAGACCCAGTACTTC
. | TRBJ2-3 | TRBV19 | 14 | . | CASSSGQNTDTQYF | TGTGCCAGTAGTTCCGGACAGAACACAGATACGCAGTATTTT
. | TRBJ2-6 | TRBV5-1 | 18 | many | CASSWGAGQYSGANVLTF | TGCGCCAGCAGCTGGGGTGCTGGACAGTACTCTGGGGCCAACGTCCTGACTTTC
. | TRBJ2-2 | TRBV28 | 15 | many | CASTWGSANTGELFF | TGTGCCAGCACCTGGGGGTCGGCGAACACCGGGGAGCTGTTTTTT
. | TRBJ2-3 | TRBV7-9 | 13 | few | CASSFDGGETQYF | TGTGCCAGCAGCTTTGACGGTGGAGAAACGCAGTATTTT
. | TRBJ2-4 | TRBV18 | 13 | many | CASSPRDGNIQYF | TGTGCCAGCTCACCACGGGACGGAAACATTCAGTACTTC
TRBD2 | TRBJ2-1 | TRBV7-2 | 16 | many | CASSLGGTSGINEQFF | TGTGCCAGCAGCTTAGGAGGGACTAGCGGGATTAATGAGCAGTTCTTC
TRBD1 | TRBJ2-5 | TRBV6-2/TRBV6-3 | 15 | many | CASIRDRGMQETQYF | TGTGCCAGCATAAGGGACAGGGGGATGCAAGAGACCCAGTACTTC
TRBD2 | TRBJ2-1 | TRBV4-1 | 13 | many | CASSQFSGDGQFF | TGCGCCAGCAGCCAATTTAGCGGGGACGGGCAGTTCTTC
. | TRBJ2-1 | TRBV29-1 | 14 | many | CSVEDRWGAGEQFF | TGCAGCGTTGAAGATCGGTGGGGGGCGGGTGAGCAGTTCTTC
TRBD1 | TRBJ1-5 | TRBV2 | 15 | . | CASSEQGARDQPQHF | TGTGCCAGCAGCGAACAGGGGGCGCGTGATCAGCCCCAGCATTTT
. | TRBJ2-3 | TRBV7-6 | 15 | few | CASSLATLSTDTQYF | TGTGCCAGCAGCTTAGCGACACTTAGCACAGATACGCAGTATTTT
TRBD1 | TRBJ2-5 | TRBV7-7 | 16 | many | CASSLAGQGAGETQYF | TGTGCTAGCAGCTTAGCAGGACAGGGGGCCGGAGAGACCCAGTACTTC
. | TRBJ1-1 | TRBV11-2 | 13 | many | CASSPTVDTEAFF | TGTGCCAGCAGTCCGACAGTTGACACTGAAGCTTTCTTT
TRBD1 | TRBJ2-7 | TRBV5-6 | 14 | many | CASSTSISRTGVLF | TGTGCCAGCAGTACATCGATTTCGCGGACAGGGGTTCTTTTC
. | TRBJ1-6 | TRBV10-3 | 12 | few | CAISAGNSPLHF | TGTGCCATCAGTGCAGGGAATTCACCCCTCCACTTT
. | TRBJ1-2 | TRBV6-5 | 14 | few | CASKETGTNYGYTF | TGTGCCAGCAAAGAGACAGGCACTAACTATGGCTACACCTTC
TRBD1 | TRBJ1-2 | TRBV2 | 15 | few | CASSETGQGNYGYTF | TGTGCCAGCAGTGAAACGGGACAGGGTAACTATGGCTACACCTTC
. | TRBJ2-2 | TRBV28 | 18 | few | CASSLWGNSLSGTGELFF | TGTGCCAGCAGTTTATGGGGAAATTCTCTATCAGGGACCGGGGAGCTGTTTTTT
. | TRBJ1-1 | TRBV5-1 | 14 | many | CASSQNPGITEAFF | TGCGCCAGCAGCCAGAATCCGGGGATTACTGAAGCTTTCTTT
. | TRBJ2-3 | TRBV12-5 | 11 | few | CASGSEDTQYF | TGTGCTAGTGGTTCGGAAGATACGCAGTATTTT